This TCR beta chain comes out of a study of vaccination effects on CD4 cells after COVID-19. Overall study findings and caveats: At late timepoints after vaccination, vaccine- and infection-induced clones shrank markedly.

With the ViraFEST assay, the study expanded antigen-specific CD4+ T cells using viral peptide pools, then sequenced them. The culture ran for around nine days, and then CD4+ T cells were isolated. The person's infection with SARS-CoV-2, confirmed by PCR, took place between March and December 2020. For the negative control culture, a pool of HIV-1 Nef peptides was used. Only in-frame clones appear in the TCRdb table, and some are missing; sequencing was by immunoSEQ multiplex PCR. The table has fewer than 90,000 clones, roughly 73% seen once. This clone was detected only a few times. Its antigen is currently unknown. The CDR3 consists of 15 residues. V shed 0 bases and J 10 bases; nucleotides not matched to a gene: 6. In germline, CDR1 is SGHNT, CDR2 YYREEE (reference sequence).

This chain connects TRBV5-4 to TRBJ1-6; 8 bases fit TRBD1. This receptor was obtained from a human donor who had a prior SARS-CoV-2 infection. Here the sequenced sample was CD4+ T cells from PBMCs cultured with HIV peptides, taken before COVID-19 vaccination. As to subset: HIV-1 Nef peptide pool negative control/reference culture. The CDR3 is CASSLGRTGPSPLHF. In DNA, the CDR3 is TGTGCCAGCAGCTTGGGACGGACAGGGCCGTCACCCCTCCACTTT.